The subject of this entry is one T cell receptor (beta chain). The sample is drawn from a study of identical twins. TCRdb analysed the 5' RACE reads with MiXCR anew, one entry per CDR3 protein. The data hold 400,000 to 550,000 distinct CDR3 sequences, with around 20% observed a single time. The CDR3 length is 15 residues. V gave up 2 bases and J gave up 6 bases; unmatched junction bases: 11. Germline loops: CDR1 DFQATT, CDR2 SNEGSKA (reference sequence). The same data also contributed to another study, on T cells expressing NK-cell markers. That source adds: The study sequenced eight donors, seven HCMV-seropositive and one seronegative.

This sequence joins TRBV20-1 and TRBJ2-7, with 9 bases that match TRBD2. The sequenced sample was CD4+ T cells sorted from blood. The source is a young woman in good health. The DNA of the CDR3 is TGCAGTGCTAGATTTTCGGCGGGAGGGATAGGCGAGCAGTACTTC. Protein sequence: CSARFSAGGIGEQYF.